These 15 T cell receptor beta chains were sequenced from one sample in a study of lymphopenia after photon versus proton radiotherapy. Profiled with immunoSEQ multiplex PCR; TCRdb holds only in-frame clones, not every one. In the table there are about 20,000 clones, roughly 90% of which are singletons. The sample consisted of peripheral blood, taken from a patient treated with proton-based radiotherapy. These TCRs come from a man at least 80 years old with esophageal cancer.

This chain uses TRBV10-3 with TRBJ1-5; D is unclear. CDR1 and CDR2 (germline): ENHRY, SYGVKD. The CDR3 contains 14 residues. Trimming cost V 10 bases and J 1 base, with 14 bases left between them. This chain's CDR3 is CATTNRGSNQPQHF. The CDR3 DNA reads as TGTGCCACCACTAATAGAGGGAGCAATCAGCCCCAGCATTTT.

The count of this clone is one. Here the CDR3 DNA reads TGTGCCAGCAGTTACGCCGGACAGGGGGCCCAGCCCCAGCATTTT. Its protein product is CASSYAGQGAQPQHF. The V gene is TRBV6-5, the J gene TRBJ1-5; 11 bases align to TRBD1. J lost 7 bases, V lost 2 bases, and 4 bases had no gene match. The CDR3 length is 15 residues. Germline lookup yields CDR1 MNHEY and CDR2 SVGAGI.

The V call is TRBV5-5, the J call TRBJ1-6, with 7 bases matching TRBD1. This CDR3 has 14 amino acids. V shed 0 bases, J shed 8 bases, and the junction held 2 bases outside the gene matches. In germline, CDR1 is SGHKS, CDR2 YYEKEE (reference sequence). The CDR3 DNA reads TGTGCCAGCAGCTTGGGAGGGGGCGATTCACCCCTCCACTTT. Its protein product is CASSLGGGDSPLHF.

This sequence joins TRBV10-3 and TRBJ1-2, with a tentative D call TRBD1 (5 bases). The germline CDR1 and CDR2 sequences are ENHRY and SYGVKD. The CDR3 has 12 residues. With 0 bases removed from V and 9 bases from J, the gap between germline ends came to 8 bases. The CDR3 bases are TGTGCCATCAGTGAGTCGGCAGGGCGCTACACCTTC. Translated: CAISESAGRYTF.

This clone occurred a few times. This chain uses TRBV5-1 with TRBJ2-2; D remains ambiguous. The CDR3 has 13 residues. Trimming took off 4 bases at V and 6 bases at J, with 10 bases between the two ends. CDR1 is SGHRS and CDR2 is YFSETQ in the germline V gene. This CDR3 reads CASSTGFPGELFF. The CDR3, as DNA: TGCGCCAGCAGCACCGGGTTCCCCGGGGAGCTGTTTTTT.

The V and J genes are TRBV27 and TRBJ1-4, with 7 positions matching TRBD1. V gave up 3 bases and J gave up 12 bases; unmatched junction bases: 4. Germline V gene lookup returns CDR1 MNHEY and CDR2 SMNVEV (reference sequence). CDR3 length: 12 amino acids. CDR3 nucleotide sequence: TGTGCCAGCAGTTTTCCCAGGGGGGAACTGTTTTTT. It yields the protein CASSFPRGELFF.

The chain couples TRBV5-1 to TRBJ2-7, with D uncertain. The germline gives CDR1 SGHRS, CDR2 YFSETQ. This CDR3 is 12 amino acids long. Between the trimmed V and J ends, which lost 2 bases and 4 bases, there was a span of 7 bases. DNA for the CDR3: TGCGCCAGCAGCTTCATGGGATACGAGCAGTACTTC. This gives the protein CASSFMGYEQYF.

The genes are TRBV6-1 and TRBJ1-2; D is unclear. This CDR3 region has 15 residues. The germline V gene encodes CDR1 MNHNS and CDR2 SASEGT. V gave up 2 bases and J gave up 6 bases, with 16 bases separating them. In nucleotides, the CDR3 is TGTGCCAGCAGTGAACAATGGTTCAGCGACCATGGCTACACCTTC. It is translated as CASSEQWFSDHGYTF.

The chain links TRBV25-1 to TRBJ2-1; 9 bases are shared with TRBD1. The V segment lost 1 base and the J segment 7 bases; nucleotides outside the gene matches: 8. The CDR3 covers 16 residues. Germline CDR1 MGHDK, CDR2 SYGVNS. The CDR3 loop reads CASSEWVLQGANEQFF. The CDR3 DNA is TGTGCCAGCAGTGAATGGGTTCTACAGGGGGCTAATGAGCAGTTCTTC.

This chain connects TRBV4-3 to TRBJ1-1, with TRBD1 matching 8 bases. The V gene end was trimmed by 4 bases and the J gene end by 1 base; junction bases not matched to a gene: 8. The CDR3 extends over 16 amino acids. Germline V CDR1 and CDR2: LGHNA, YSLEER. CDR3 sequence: CASSRDRGTRNTEAFF. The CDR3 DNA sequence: TGCGCCAGCAGCCGAGACAGGGGTACTCGGAACACTGAAGCTTTCTTT.

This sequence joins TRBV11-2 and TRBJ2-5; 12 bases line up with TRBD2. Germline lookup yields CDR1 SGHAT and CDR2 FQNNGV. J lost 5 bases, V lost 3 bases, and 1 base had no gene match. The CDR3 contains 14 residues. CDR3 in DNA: TGTGCCAGCAGCTTGACTAGCGGGGGCGAGACCCAGTACTTC. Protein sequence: CASSLTSGGETQYF.

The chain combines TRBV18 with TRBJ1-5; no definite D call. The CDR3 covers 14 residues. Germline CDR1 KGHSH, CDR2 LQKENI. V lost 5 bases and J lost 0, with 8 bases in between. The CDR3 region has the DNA TGTGCCAGCTCAAGCCTTAATAGCAATCAGCCCCAGCATTTT. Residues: CASSSLNSNQPQHF.

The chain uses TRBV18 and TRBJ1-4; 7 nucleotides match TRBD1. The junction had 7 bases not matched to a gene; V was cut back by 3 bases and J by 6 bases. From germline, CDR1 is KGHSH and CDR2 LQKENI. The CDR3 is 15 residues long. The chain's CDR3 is CASSPSRGADEKLFF. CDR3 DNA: TGTGCCAGCTCACCTTCCAGGGGGGCTGATGAAAAACTGTTTTTT.

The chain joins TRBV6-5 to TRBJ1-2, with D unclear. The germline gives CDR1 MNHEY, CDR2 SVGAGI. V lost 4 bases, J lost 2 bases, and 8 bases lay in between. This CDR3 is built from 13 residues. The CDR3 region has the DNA TGTGCCAGCAGTTCTTCCGGGAACTATGGCTACACCTTC. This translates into CASSSSGNYGYTF.

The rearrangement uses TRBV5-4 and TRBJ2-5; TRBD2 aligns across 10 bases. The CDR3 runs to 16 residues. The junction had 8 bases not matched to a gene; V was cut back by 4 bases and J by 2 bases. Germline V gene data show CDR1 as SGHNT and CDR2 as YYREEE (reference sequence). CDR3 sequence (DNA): TGTGCCAGCAGCAGCGGACTAGCGGACATGCAAGAGACCCAGTACTTC. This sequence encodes CASSSGLADMQETQYF.